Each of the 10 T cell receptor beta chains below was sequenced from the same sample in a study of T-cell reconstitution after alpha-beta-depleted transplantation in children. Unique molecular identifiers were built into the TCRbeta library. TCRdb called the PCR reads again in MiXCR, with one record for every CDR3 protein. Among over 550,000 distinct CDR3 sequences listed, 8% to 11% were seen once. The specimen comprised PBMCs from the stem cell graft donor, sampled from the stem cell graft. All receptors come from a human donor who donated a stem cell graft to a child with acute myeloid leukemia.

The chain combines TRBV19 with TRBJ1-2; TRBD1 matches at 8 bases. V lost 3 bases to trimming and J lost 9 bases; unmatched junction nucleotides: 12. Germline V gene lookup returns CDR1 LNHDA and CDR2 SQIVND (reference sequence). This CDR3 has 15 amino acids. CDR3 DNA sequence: TGTGCCAGTAGTATTTCGGGACAGGACCCCAGGAGCTACACCTTC. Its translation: CASSISGQDPRSYTF.

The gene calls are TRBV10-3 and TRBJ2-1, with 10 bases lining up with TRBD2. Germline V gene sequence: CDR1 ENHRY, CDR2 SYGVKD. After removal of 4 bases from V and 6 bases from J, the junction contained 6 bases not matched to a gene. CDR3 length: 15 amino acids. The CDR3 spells CAISASGRVANEQFF. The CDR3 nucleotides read TGTGCCATCAGTGCGAGCGGGAGGGTTGCCAATGAGCAGTTCTTC.

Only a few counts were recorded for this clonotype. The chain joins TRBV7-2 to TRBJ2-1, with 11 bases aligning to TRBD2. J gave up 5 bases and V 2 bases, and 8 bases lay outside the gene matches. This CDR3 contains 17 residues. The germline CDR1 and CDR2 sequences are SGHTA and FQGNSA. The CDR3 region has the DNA TGTGCCAGCAGCTTAATTAGCGGGAGGGCTTTCAACAATGAGCAGTTCTTC. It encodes CASSLISGRAFNNEQFF.

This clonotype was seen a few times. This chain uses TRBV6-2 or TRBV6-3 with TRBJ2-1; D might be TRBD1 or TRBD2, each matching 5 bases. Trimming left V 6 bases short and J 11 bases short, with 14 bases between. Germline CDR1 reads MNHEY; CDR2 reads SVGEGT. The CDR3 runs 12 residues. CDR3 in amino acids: CASSWDPPKQFF. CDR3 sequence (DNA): TGTGCCAGCAGCTGGGACCCCCCGAAGCAGTTCTTC.

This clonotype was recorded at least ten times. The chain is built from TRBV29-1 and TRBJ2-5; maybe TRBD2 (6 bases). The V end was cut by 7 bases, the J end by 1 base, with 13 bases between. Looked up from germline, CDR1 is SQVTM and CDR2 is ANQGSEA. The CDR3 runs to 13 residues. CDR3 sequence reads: CSGYRDFQETQYF. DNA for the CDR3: TGCAGCGGTTACCGGGACTTCCAAGAGACCCAGTACTTC.

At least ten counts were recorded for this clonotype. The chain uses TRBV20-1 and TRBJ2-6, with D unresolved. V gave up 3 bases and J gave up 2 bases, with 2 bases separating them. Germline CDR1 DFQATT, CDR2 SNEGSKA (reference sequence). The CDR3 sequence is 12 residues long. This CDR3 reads CSARTGANVLTF. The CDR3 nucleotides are TGCAGTGCTAGGACTGGGGCCAACGTCCTGACTTTC.

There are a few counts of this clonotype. The chain's CDR3 is CASSPPSLGEQFF. CDR3 sequence (DNA): TGTGCCAGCTCACCACCGAGCCTAGGGGAGCAGTTCTTC. J is TRBJ2-1 and V is TRBV18; D call uncertain. Per the germline V gene, CDR1 is KGHSH and CDR2 is LQKENI. Trimming cost V 0 bases and J 10 bases, with 10 bases left between them. The CDR3 is 13 amino acids.

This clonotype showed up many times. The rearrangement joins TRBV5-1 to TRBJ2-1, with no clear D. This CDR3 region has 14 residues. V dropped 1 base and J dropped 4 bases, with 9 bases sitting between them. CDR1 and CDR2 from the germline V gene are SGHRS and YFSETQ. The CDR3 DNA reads TGCGCCAGCAGCTTGCAGGAGCCGTACAATGAGCAGTTCTTC. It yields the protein CASSLQEPYNEQFF.

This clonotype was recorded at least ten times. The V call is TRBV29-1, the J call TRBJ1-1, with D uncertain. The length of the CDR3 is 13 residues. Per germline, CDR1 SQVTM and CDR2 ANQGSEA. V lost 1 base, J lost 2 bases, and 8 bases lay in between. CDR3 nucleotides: TGCAGCGTTGAAGTATCCAGAAACACTGAAGCTTTCTTT. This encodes CSVEVSRNTEAFF.

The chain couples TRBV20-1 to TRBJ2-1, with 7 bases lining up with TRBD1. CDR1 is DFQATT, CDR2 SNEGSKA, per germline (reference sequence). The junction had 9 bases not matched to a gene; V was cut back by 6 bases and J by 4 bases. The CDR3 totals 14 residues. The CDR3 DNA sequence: TGCAGTGCGACAGGGCAACCCGGATACAATGAGCAGTTCTTC. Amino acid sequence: CSATGQPGYNEQFF.